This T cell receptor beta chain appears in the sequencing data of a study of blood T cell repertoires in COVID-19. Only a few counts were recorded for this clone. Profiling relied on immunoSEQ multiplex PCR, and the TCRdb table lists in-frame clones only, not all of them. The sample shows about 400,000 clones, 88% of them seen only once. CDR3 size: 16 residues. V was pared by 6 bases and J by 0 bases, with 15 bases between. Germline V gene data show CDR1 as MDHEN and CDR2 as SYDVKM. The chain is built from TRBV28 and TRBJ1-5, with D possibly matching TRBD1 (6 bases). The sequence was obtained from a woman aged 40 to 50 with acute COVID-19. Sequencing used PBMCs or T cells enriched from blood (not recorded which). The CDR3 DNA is TGTGCCAGCAGGGACACCGGGACAATTAGCAATCAGCCCCAGCATTTT. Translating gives CASRDTGTISNQPQHF.